Sequencing of this T cell receptor beta chain was carried out in a study of blood T cell repertoires in COVID-19 (dated by TCRdb to the early 2020s). At the level of the whole study: Samples from collaborators originated in the United States, Italy and Spain and spanned both the acute and convalescent phases of COVID-19. The material from the prospective study consisted of cDNA or gDNA derived from T cells, B-cell-depleted T cells, or PBMCs. The dataset comprised deeply sampled blood TCRbeta repertoires from subjects exposed to, actively infected with, or recovered from COVID-19. The repertoires were released in a freely available public database intended as a resource for research on the immune response to SARS-CoV-2. The samples were drawn from two sources: the first 160 participants of the ongoing ImmuneRACE study, and 1,000 to 1,500 subjects contributed by 6 global collaborators. A de-identified subject ID, COVID-19 status, age in years and sex were almost always included in the sample metadata. Where HLA class I and class II types were available, the types were taken from metadata supplied by the sample provider, not from assay-based typing.

General conclusions and limits of the study: Clinical and demographic metadata were provided uncurated, with the amount varying by source and participant.

A few counts support this clone. What this receptor recognizes is not known. No base quality values were provided; no much bigger clone lies one nucleotide off. TCRbeta CDR3 regions were amplified from genomic DNA by means of the immunoSEQ Assay, a bias-controlled multiplex PCR. Turning to the authors' computational methods: The number of nucleated cells in each sample was estimated by amplification of reference gene primers within the assay. Sequence reads were collapsed and filtered to measure the absolute abundance of every unique TCRbeta CDR3 rearrangement. For each sample, productive Simpson clonality was calculated as the square root of Simpson's diversity index across productive rearrangements. TCRdb's version of the immuneACCESS table is confined to in-frame rearrangements and falls short of the full clone set. An unresolved V gene accounts for under half of the shortfall where checked; the remainder is of unknown origin. Clone size and the V and J calls come from that table; the DNA yielded D and trimming. This sample has over 70,000 clones in its table, and 70% to 90% of those were observed once. The ten largest clones represent about 10% of the sample.

One collaborating source in Seattle enrolled patients during active infection and followed them longitudinally through the course of disease. Each collaborating institution followed its own protocols to collect whole blood in K2EDTA tubes. For TCRbeta analysis, collaborators shipped samples as frozen whole blood, isolated PBMCs, or DNA extracted from either of those sample types. The sample comprised peripheral blood. This clonotype was obtained from a man in his fifties or sixties with COVID-19, enrolled during active disease.

Here the CDR3 is given as CASSSVGTGGRRRNTIYF. The sequenced DNA: TGTGCCAGCAGCTCGGTGGGCACGGGGGGCCGGAGAAGAAACACCATATATTTT. The chain links TRBV27 with TRBJ1-3, with TRBD1 perhaps the D gene, on 6 matching bases. Relative to germline, V is 6 bases shorter and J is 5 bases shorter, with 26 bases between their ends. From cysteine to phenylalanine, the CDR3 is 18 amino acids long. CDR3 DNA is the only sequence kept; it has 54 bases, read in frame from the first base. From the germline V gene (reference sequence), CDR1 is MNHEY and CDR2 is SMNVEV.